A single sample gave rise to the 11 T cell receptor beta chains below, sequenced in a study of chemoradiotherapy in HPV16-positive cancers. Profiling relied on immunoSEQ multiplex PCR, and the TCRdb table lists in-frame clones only, not all of them. The repertoire holds several thousand clones, with more than 75% as singletons. This specimen was taken from a patient who underwent chemoradiotherapy. The source of these receptors is a human donor with HPV-associated anogenital cancer.

The V call is TRBV5-5, the J call TRBJ2-5, with D possibly TRBD2 on 6 matching bases. Trimming removed 2 bases at V and 2 bases at J, with 10 bases between. This CDR3 contains 14 residues. Germline V lookup: CDR1 SGHKS, CDR2 YYEKEE (reference sequence). The CDR3 DNA sequence: TGTGCCAGCAGCTTTTCGGGGACTCAAGAGACCCAGTACTTC. This gives the protein CASSFSGTQETQYF.

This clone was picked up a small number of times. The chain links TRBV7-9 to TRBJ2-1, with D perhaps TRBD2 (6 bases). This CDR3 contains 16 residues. V was trimmed by 4 bases and J by 6 bases, leaving 19 bases between them. Germline assignment: CDR1 SEHNR and CDR2 FQNEAQ (reference sequence). CDR3 bases: TGTGCCAGCAGCTCGAGATCGGGACTCGATGTCAATGAGCAGTTCTTC. Translation gives CASSSRSGLDVNEQFF.

The V gene is TRBV12-5, the J gene TRBJ1-6; D call uncertain. Germline assignment: CDR1 LGHNT and CDR2 FRNRAP. V lost 6 bases and J lost 3, with 12 bases in between. This CDR3 has 15 amino acids. CDR3 in amino acids: CASGPSDGYNSPLHF. In nucleotides, the CDR3 is TGTGCTAGTGGCCCTTCCGACGGCTATAATTCACCCCTCCACTTT. The whole variable domain, remainder taken from reference TRBV12-5 and TRBJ1-6, is DARVTQTPRHKVTEMGQEVTMRCQPILGHNTVFWYRQTMMQGLELLAYFRNRAPLDDSGMPKDRFSAEMPDATLATLKIQPSEPRDSAVYFCASGPSDGYNSPLHFGNGTRLTVT.

This chain connects TRBV9 to TRBJ1-1; D not certain. CDR3 length: 16 residues. Trimming removed 0 bases at V and 4 bases at J, with 16 bases between. Germline V gene lookup returns CDR1 SGDLS and CDR2 YYNGEE. This CDR3 is CASSVAAQGLGTEAFF. As DNA, the CDR3 is TGTGCCAGCAGCGTAGCGGCTCAAGGCTTGGGCACTGAAGCTTTCTTT.

The chain joins TRBV20-1 to TRBJ1-1; D ambiguous. Trimming removed 5 bases from V and 7 bases from J, with 11 bases in between. In germline, CDR1 is DFQATT, CDR2 SNEGSKA (reference sequence). This CDR3 has 11 amino acids. The CDR3 DNA reads TGCAGTGCTCCTAAAGATTATGAAGCTTTCTTT. Translated: CSAPKDYEAFF.

In this sample, this clone turned up once. The J gene is TRBJ2-7, the V gene TRBV10-3; 8 positions match TRBD2. V gave up 8 bases and J gave up 1 base; unmatched junction bases: 4. Germline V CDR1 and CDR2: ENHRY, SYGVKD. This CDR3 is built from 13 residues. CDR3: CAILKRGSYEQYF. The CDR3 DNA is TGTGCCATCCTCAAGCGGGGGTCCTACGAGCAGTACTTC.

This clone appeared a few times. This chain connects TRBV6-1 to TRBJ1-1; no clear D gene. The CDR3 spans 11 residues. Germline V gives CDR1 MNHNS, CDR2 SASEGT. V was cut by 7 bases and J by 7 bases, with 10 bases left in between. CDR3 nucleotides: TGTGCCAGCACGCCAGCGGATGAAGCTTTCTTT. Amino acids: CASTPADEAFF.

V gene TRBV9 combines with J gene TRBJ2-7; 8 bases match TRBD1. There are 15 residues in the CDR3. The trim removed 2 bases at V and 1 base at J, leaving 5 bases unmatched. Germline lookup yields CDR1 SGDLS and CDR2 YYNGEE. The DNA of the CDR3 is TGTGCCAGCAGCGTGAGGACAGGGTCTTCCTACGAGCAGTACTTC. Encoded protein: CASSVRTGSSYEQYF.

This sequence joins TRBV5-1 and TRBJ1-2, with D tentatively TRBD1 (6 bases). V lost 0 bases, J lost 8 bases, and 20 bases lay in between. The CDR3 has 16 amino acids. The V gene's germline CDR1 is SGHRS and CDR2 YFSETQ. The CDR3 DNA follows: TGCGCCAGCAGCTTGGATACAGGGCCTGTTTATGGGGGCTACACCTTC. It yields the protein CASSLDTGPVYGGYTF.

The chain recombines TRBV18 with TRBJ1-2; 8 bases are shared with TRBD1. The ends lost 6 bases at V and 3 bases at J; junction bases unmatched: 3. The CDR3 consists of 13 residues. Looked up from germline, CDR1 is KGHSH and CDR2 is LQKENI. CDR3 nucleotide sequence: TGTGCCAGCTCTCAGGGACAGGACTATGGCTACACCTTC. Translated, it gives CASSQGQDYGYTF.

This CDR3 is CASSLDRGADEQYF. The CDR3 DNA reads TGTGCCAGCAGCTTAGACAGGGGTGCGGACGAGCAGTACTTC. The genes are TRBV7-2 and TRBJ2-7; 7 bases fit TRBD1. Germline trimming cut 1 base from V and 5 bases from J; bases unmatched to any gene: 5. This CDR3 comprises 14 residues. Germline V gene lookup returns CDR1 SGHTA and CDR2 FQGNSA.